Listed below are T cell receptor beta chains from one sample, sequenced in a study of post-analysis software for immune sequencing data. Using its own MiXCR run on the PCR reads, TCRdb lists one record per CDR3 protein. The table shows more than 500,000 distinct CDR3 sequences, with under 40% occurring only once. Sequenced input: blood. These receptors were taken from a girl younger than 18 with multiple sclerosis. The CDR3 runs from the conserved cysteine through the conserved F or W. Each record gives: CDR3 protein, CDR3 DNA, clone size, D gene, J gene, V gene. A D gene is named only where the DNA matches it firmly. A row's size may be missing; if present it is once, few, many or a size class.

CDR3 protein: CASSENSLDTQYF
CDR3 DNA: TGCGCCAGCAGTGAGAATAGTTTGGATACGCAGTATTTT
clone size: few
D gene: .
J gene: TRBJ2-3
V gene: TRBV10-2

CDR3 protein: CASSLPTGINSPLHF
CDR3 DNA: TGTGCCAGCAGCTTGCCGACAGGGATCAACTCACCCCTCCACTTT
clone size: .
D gene: TRBD1
J gene: TRBJ1-6
V gene: TRBV5-6

CDR3 protein: CSASTGLGGYTF
CDR3 DNA: TGCAGTGCCTCAACAGGGCTGGGGGGCTACACCTTC
clone size: few
D gene: .
J gene: TRBJ1-2
V gene: TRBV20-1

CDR3 protein: CSASYRTGVNEQFF
CDR3 DNA: TGCAGTGCTAGCTACCGGACAGGGGTGAATGAGCAGTTCTTC
clone size: .
D gene: TRBD1
J gene: TRBJ2-1
V gene: TRBV20-1

CDR3 protein: CSARKVAISNSPLHF
CDR3 DNA: TGCAGTGCTAGAAAGGTCGCCATATCCAATTCACCCCTCCACTTT
clone size: few
D gene: .
J gene: TRBJ1-6
V gene: TRBV20-1

CDR3 protein: CASSPRTGEAGELFF
CDR3 DNA: TGTGCCAGCAGCCCAAGGACAGGGGAAGCCGGGGAGCTGTTTTTT
clone size: .
D gene: TRBD1
J gene: TRBJ2-2
V gene: TRBV7-9

CDR3 protein: CASSQDPGTGVSTNEKLFF
CDR3 DNA: TGCGCCAGCAGCCAAGATCCGGGGACAGGCGTATCAACTAATGAAAAACTGTTTTTT
clone size: .
D gene: TRBD1
J gene: TRBJ1-4
V gene: TRBV4-1

CDR3 protein: CASSEMGVRETQYF
CDR3 DNA: TGTGCCAGCAGTGAAATGGGGGTGCGAGAGACCCAGTACTTC
clone size: once
D gene: .
J gene: TRBJ2-5
V gene: TRBV6-1

CDR3 protein: CASSDRTGPGGSYEQYF
CDR3 DNA: TGCGCCAGCAGCGACAGGACAGGGCCGGGCGGCTCCTACGAGCAGTACTTC
clone size: few
D gene: TRBD1
J gene: TRBJ2-7
V gene: TRBV10-1

CDR3 protein: CASSLEGGGYEQYF
CDR3 DNA: TGTGCCAGCAGCTTAGAAGGGGGCGGCTACGAGCAGTACTTC
clone size: many
D gene: TRBD1
J gene: TRBJ2-7
V gene: TRBV7-2

CDR3 protein: CASSLSLLRLTDTQYF
CDR3 DNA: TGTGCCAGCAGCTTATCCCTCTTACGCCTCACAGATACGCAGTATTTT
clone size: few
D gene: .
J gene: TRBJ2-3
V gene: TRBV5-5

CDR3 protein: CASRDGTQYF
CDR3 DNA: TGTGCCAGTCGCGACGGCACGCAGTATTTT
clone size: .
D gene: .
J gene: TRBJ2-3
V gene: TRBV6-6

CDR3 protein: CASSGDRPGGNTQYF
CDR3 DNA: TGTGCCAGCAGTGGGGACCGCCCCGGGGGAAATACGCAGTATTTT
clone size: .
D gene: .
J gene: TRBJ2-3
V gene: TRBV12-3/TRBV12-4

CDR3 protein: CASSQASGGGYNEQFF
CDR3 DNA: TGTGCCAGCAGCCAAGCTAGCGGGGGGGGCTACAATGAGCAGTTCTTC
clone size: .
D gene: TRBD2
J gene: TRBJ2-1
V gene: TRBV4-2

CDR3 protein: CSVDLRQFQETQYF
CDR3 DNA: TGCAGCGTTGATTTAAGGCAATTCCAAGAGACCCAGTACTTC
clone size: .
D gene: .
J gene: TRBJ2-5
V gene: TRBV29-1

CDR3 protein: CSALLRGGGGKLAKNIQYF
CDR3 DNA: TGCAGTGCTCTCTTACGGGGGGGCGGGGGAAAACTAGCCAAAAACATTCAGTACTTC
clone size: few
D gene: TRBD2
J gene: TRBJ2-4
V gene: TRBV20-1

CDR3 protein: CASSHDRGNAEQFF
CDR3 DNA: TGTGCCAGCAGCCACGACAGGGGAAATGCTGAGCAGTTCTTC
clone size: .
D gene: TRBD1
J gene: TRBJ2-1
V gene: TRBV6-4

CDR3 protein: CASRGGGTDTQYF
CDR3 DNA: TGTGCCAGCAGGGGTGGGGGCACAGATACGCAGTATTTT
clone size: few
D gene: .
J gene: TRBJ2-3
V gene: TRBV6-5

CDR3 protein: CASSFGAAMWGTDTQYF
CDR3 DNA: TGTGCCAGCAGCTTTGGGGCGGCGATGTGGGGCACAGATACGCAGTATTTT
clone size: few
D gene: .
J gene: TRBJ2-3
V gene: TRBV7-2

CDR3 protein: CSARDATAPEKLFF
CDR3 DNA: TGCAGTGCTAGAGATGCGACAGCCCCCGAAAAACTGTTTTTT
clone size: .
D gene: .
J gene: TRBJ1-4
V gene: TRBV20-1

CDR3 protein: CASSLFKNTEAFF
CDR3 DNA: TGTGCCAGCAGCTTATTCAAGAACACTGAAGCTTTCTTT
clone size: few
D gene: .
J gene: TRBJ1-1
V gene: TRBV7-3

CDR3 protein: CASRNSPGGTREYGYTF
CDR3 DNA: TGCGCCAGCAGAAATTCGCCGGGGGGCACGCGGGAGTATGGCTACACCTTC
clone size: few
D gene: .
J gene: TRBJ1-2
V gene: TRBV5-1

CDR3 protein: CASSLRQGNHYGYTF
CDR3 DNA: TGCGCCAGCAGCTTGCGGCAGGGTAATCACTATGGCTACACCTTC
clone size: few
D gene: .
J gene: TRBJ1-2
V gene: TRBV5-1

CDR3 protein: CAGSVETGGGYTF
CDR3 DNA: TGTGCCGGCAGTGTCGAGACAGGGGGTGGCTACACCTTC
clone size: .
D gene: TRBD1
J gene: TRBJ1-2
V gene: TRBV6-1

CDR3 protein: CATSDLDRASTDTQYF
CDR3 DNA: TGTGCCACCAGTGATTTGGACAGGGCCAGCACAGATACGCAGTATTTT
clone size: .
D gene: TRBD1
J gene: TRBJ2-3
V gene: TRBV24-1

CDR3 protein: CASTGDSHSPLHF
CDR3 DNA: TGTGCCAGCACGGGGGACAGCCATTCACCCCTCCACTTT
clone size: .
D gene: TRBD1
J gene: TRBJ1-6
V gene: TRBV28

CDR3 protein: CASSPWRQGGYNEQFF
CDR3 DNA: TGTGCCAGCTCACCATGGCGTCAGGGAGGCTACAATGAGCAGTTCTTC
clone size: .
D gene: .
J gene: TRBJ2-1
V gene: TRBV18

CDR3 protein: CASSSNSGPRAAQYF
CDR3 DNA: TGTGCCAGCAGTTCAAACTCGGGCCCGCGAGCGGCCCAGTACTTC
clone size: .
D gene: .
J gene: TRBJ2-5
V gene: TRBV27

CDR3 protein: CASSTLAGVHYNEQYF
CDR3 DNA: TGTGCCAGCAGTACCTTAGCGGGAGTCCACTACAATGAGCAGTACTTC
clone size: few
D gene: TRBD2
J gene: TRBJ2-5
V gene: TRBV12-3/TRBV12-4

CDR3 protein: CASSLGGTIQETQYF
CDR3 DNA: TGTGCCAGCAGCTTAGGGGGCACTATTCAAGAGACCCAGTACTTC
clone size: .
D gene: .
J gene: TRBJ2-5
V gene: TRBV7-6

CDR3 protein: CASSPSGLYNEQFF
CDR3 DNA: TGCGCCAGCAGCCCATCCGGGCTCTACAATGAGCAGTTCTTC
clone size: .
D gene: .
J gene: TRBJ2-1
V gene: TRBV5-1

CDR3 protein: CATINLGQGESRPEQYF
CDR3 DNA: TGTGCCACCATAAATTTGGGACAGGGGGAGTCAAGGCCCGAGCAGTACTTC
clone size: once
D gene: TRBD1
J gene: TRBJ2-7
V gene: TRBV7-3

CDR3 protein: CASRYMNTEAFF
CDR3 DNA: TGTGCCAGCAGGTACATGAACACTGAAGCTTTCTTT
clone size: few
D gene: .
J gene: TRBJ1-1
V gene: TRBV25-1

CDR3 protein: CATSRGGSETQYF
CDR3 DNA: TGTGCCACCAGCAGAGGAGGATCCGAGACCCAGTACTTC
clone size: .
D gene: .
J gene: TRBJ2-5
V gene: TRBV15

CDR3 protein: CASEVPGTPYAETQYF
CDR3 DNA: TGTGCCAGCGAAGTCCCCGGGACCCCGTACGCAGAGACCCAGTACTTC
clone size: .
D gene: .
J gene: TRBJ2-5
V gene: TRBV6-6

CDR3 protein: CASMGQRGLDNEQFF
CDR3 DNA: TGTGCCAGCATGGGGCAGCGGGGGTTGGACAACGAGCAGTTCTTC
clone size: .
D gene: TRBD2
J gene: TRBJ2-1
V gene: TRBV7-8

CDR3 protein: CASSPPYYDSYGYTF
CDR3 DNA: TGTGCCAGCAGCCCACCCTATTACGACTCCTATGGCTACACCTTC
clone size: .
D gene: .
J gene: TRBJ1-2
V gene: TRBV6-5

CDR3 protein: CASSLIGIQETQYF
CDR3 DNA: TGCGCCAGCAGCTTGATCGGTATCCAAGAGACCCAGTACTTC
clone size: .
D gene: .
J gene: TRBJ2-5
V gene: TRBV5-1

CDR3 protein: CASSLYPTDTQYF
CDR3 DNA: TGTGCCAGCAGTTTATACCCCACAGATACGCAGTATTTT
clone size: .
D gene: .
J gene: TRBJ2-3
V gene: TRBV28

CDR3 protein: CSAYLSSYEQYF
CDR3 DNA: TGCAGTGCTTACCTCAGTAGCTACGAGCAGTACTTC
clone size: .
D gene: .
J gene: TRBJ2-7
V gene: TRBV20-1

CDR3 protein: CASSYWARGRAEAFF
CDR3 DNA: TGTGCCAGCAGTTACTGGGCCCGGGGCCGGGCTGAAGCTTTCTTT
clone size: few
D gene: .
J gene: TRBJ1-1
V gene: TRBV6-5

CDR3 protein: CASSWDTGGPYEQYF
CDR3 DNA: TGCGCCAGCAGCTGGGATACAGGGGGCCCCTACGAGCAGTACTTC
clone size: .
D gene: TRBD1
J gene: TRBJ2-7
V gene: TRBV5-1

CDR3 protein: CAISDRDGTGANVLTF
CDR3 DNA: TGTGCCATCTCGGACAGGGACGGCACTGGGGCCAACGTCCTGACTTTC
clone size: .
D gene: TRBD1
J gene: TRBJ2-6
V gene: TRBV6-6

CDR3 protein: CASSMRPILRETQYF
CDR3 DNA: TGTGCCAGCAGCATGCGACCTATTCTTCGCGAGACCCAGTACTTC
clone size: few
D gene: .
J gene: TRBJ2-5
V gene: TRBV7-2

CDR3 protein: CASSQDPGTEQFF
CDR3 DNA: TGTGCCAGCAGCCAAGATCCAGGCACTGAGCAGTTCTTC
clone size: .
D gene: .
J gene: TRBJ2-1
V gene: TRBV14

CDR3 protein: CASSSTDWGEQFF
CDR3 DNA: TGTGCCAGCAGCTCCACGGACTGGGGTGAGCAGTTCTTC
clone size: .
D gene: .
J gene: TRBJ2-1
V gene: TRBV7-2

CDR3 protein: CASSLTGYSNQPQHF
CDR3 DNA: TGTGCCAGCAGCTTGACGGGGTATAGCAATCAGCCCCAGCATTTT
clone size: .
D gene: .
J gene: TRBJ1-5
V gene: TRBV5-6

CDR3 protein: CASSQEGTGGFTDTQYF
CDR3 DNA: TGTGCCAGCAGCCAAGAAGGGACAGGGGGTTTCACAGATACGCAGTATTTT
clone size: .
D gene: TRBD1
J gene: TRBJ2-3
V gene: TRBV3-1

CDR3 protein: CASSQEGDSANYGYTF
CDR3 DNA: TGTGCCAGCAGTCAAGAGGGGGACAGCGCTAACTATGGCTACACCTTC
clone size: .
D gene: TRBD1
J gene: TRBJ1-2
V gene: TRBV4-2

CDR3 protein: CASSFLGGDTEAFF
CDR3 DNA: TGTGCCAGCAGTTTCTTAGGGGGGGACACTGAAGCTTTCTTT
clone size: few
D gene: .
J gene: TRBJ1-1
V gene: TRBV12-3/TRBV12-4

CDR3 protein: CASSFQGLVYNSPLHF
CDR3 DNA: TGTGCCAGCAGTTTCCAGGGATTGGTCTATAATTCACCCCTCCACTTT
clone size: few
D gene: .
J gene: TRBJ1-6
V gene: TRBV6-6

CDR3 protein: CASSPPVGNYYGYTF
CDR3 DNA: TGTGCCAGCTCACCACCGGTCGGTAACTACTATGGCTACACCTTC
clone size: few
D gene: .
J gene: TRBJ1-2
V gene: TRBV18

CDR3 protein: CASSGLADGDYGYTF
CDR3 DNA: TGTGCCAGCAGTGGATTGGCGGATGGGGACTATGGCTACACCTTC
clone size: .
D gene: .
J gene: TRBJ1-2
V gene: TRBV6-1

CDR3 protein: CASSRLGTGAKGQFF
CDR3 DNA: TGCGCCAGCAGTCGCCTCGGGACAGGGGCAAAGGGGCAGTTCTTC
clone size: .
D gene: TRBD1
J gene: TRBJ2-1
V gene: TRBV5-1

CDR3 protein: CASSYGSGGAGETQYF
CDR3 DNA: TGTGCCAGCAGTTACGGTAGCGGGGGGGCCGGAGAGACCCAGTACTTC
clone size: .
D gene: TRBD2
J gene: TRBJ2-5
V gene: TRBV6-2/TRBV6-3